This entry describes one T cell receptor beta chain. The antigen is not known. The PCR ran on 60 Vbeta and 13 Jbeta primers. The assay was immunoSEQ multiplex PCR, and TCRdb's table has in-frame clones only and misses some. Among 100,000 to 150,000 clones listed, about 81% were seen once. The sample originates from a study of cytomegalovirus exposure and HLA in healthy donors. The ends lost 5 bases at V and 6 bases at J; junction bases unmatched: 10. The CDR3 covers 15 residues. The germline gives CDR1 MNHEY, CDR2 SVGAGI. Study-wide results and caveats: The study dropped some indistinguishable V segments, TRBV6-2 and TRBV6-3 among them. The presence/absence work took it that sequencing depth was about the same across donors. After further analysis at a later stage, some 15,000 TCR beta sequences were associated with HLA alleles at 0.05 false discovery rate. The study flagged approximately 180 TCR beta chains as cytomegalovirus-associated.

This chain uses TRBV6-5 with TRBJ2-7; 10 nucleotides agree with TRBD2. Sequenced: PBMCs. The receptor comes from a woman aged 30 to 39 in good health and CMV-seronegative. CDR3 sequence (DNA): TGTGCCAGCAGTAGGAGTGGGCTAGCGGGAGTCGAGCAGTACTTC. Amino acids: CASSRSGLAGVEQYF.